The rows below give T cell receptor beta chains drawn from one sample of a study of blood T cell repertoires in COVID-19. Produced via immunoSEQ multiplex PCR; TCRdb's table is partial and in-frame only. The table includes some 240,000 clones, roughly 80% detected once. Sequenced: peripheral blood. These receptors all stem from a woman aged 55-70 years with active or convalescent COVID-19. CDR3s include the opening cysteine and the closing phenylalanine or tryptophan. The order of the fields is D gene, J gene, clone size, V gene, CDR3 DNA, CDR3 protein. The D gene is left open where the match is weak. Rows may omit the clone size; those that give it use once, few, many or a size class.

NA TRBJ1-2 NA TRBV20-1 TGCAGTGCTTTCTTAGATTCGGGCTACACCTTC CSAFLDSGYTF
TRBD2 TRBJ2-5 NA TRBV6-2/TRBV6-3 TGTGCCAGCAGTTACTCCGGGACTAGTGAGACCCAGTACTTC CASSYSGTSETQYF
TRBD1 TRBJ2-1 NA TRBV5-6 TGTGCCAGCAGCTTGTTGACAGGGGAGTCCTACAATGAGCAGTTCTTC CASSLLTGESYNEQFF
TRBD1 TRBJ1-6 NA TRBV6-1 TGTGCCAGCAGTGAGGGACAGGGATTGTATTCACCCCTCCACTTT CASSEGQGLYSPLHF
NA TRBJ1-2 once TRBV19 TGTGCCAGTAGTACGACGCAGGGGCTCTATGGCTACACCTTC CASSTTQGLYGYTF
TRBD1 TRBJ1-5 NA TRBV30 TGTGCCTGGAGTCTGACAGGGTACGGTAATCAGCCCCAGCATTTT CAWSLTGYGNQPQHF
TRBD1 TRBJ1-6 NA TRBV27 TGTGCCAGCAGTCTTTCAGGGGGCCCGGGTTCACCCCTCCACTTT CASSLSGGPGSPLHF
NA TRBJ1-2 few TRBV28 TGTGCCAGCAGTTCTGGACAGTATTCCTATGGCTACACCTTC CASSSGQYSYGYTF
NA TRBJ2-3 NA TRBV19 TGTGCCAGTAGTGCGCGGGCAGCTAGCACAGATACGCAGTATTTT CASSARAASTDTQYF
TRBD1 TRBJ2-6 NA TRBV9 TGTGCCAGCAGCCCTGCCGGGACAGGAGTCTCTGGGGCCAACGTCCTGACTTTC CASSPAGTGVSGANVLTF
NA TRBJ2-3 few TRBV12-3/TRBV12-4 TGTGCCAGCAGTAGGATAATAGAGGCCTGTACTTTT CASSRIIEACTF
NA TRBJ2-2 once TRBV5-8 TGTGCCAGCAGCCTCTCGCGACTTGAAACCGGGGAGCTGTTTTTT CASSLSRLETGELFF
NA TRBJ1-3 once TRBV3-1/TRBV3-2 TGTGCCAGCAGCCCTAGGGGGGGCAACGGAAACACCATATATTTT CASSPRGGNGNTIYF
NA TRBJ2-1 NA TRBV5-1 TGCGCCAGCAGCTTGTATCGTAGCGCCCCCGACAATGAGCAGTTCTTC CASSLYRSAPDNEQFF
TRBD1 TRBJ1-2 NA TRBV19 TGTGCCAGTAGTATAGAGCGAACTTGGGACAGGCGGAGCTATGGCTACACCTTC CASSIERTWDRRSYGYTF
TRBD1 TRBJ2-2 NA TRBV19 TGTGCCAGTAGTTGGGGACCGGGACAGAGGATGTCCGGGGAGCTGTTTTTT CASSWGPGQRMSGELFF
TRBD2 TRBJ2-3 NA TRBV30 TGTGCCTGGAGTGTACCTAGCGGGGGGGCTGGCGATACGCAGTATTTT CAWSVPSGGAGDTQYF
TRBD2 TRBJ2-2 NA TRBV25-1 TGTGCCAGCAGAGGGACGGGGGGCGGGGAGCTGTTTTTT CASRGTGGGELFF
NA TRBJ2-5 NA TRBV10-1 TGCGCCAGCACGGAGTTCGTGCGGCACCAAGAGACCCAGTACTTC CASTEFVRHQETQYF
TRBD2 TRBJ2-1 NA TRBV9 TGTGCCAGCACCGTGGGGACTAGCTCCTACAATGAGCAGTTCTTC CASTVGTSSYNEQFF
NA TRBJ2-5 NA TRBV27 TGTGCCAGCAGTTTATCGTCGACAGTCCAAGAGACCCAGTACTTC CASSLSSTVQETQYF
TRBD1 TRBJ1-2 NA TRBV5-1 TGCGCCAGCAGCTTCGACAGGGGAGCCTACACCTTC CASSFDRGAYTF
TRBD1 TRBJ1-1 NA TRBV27 TGTGCCAGCAGCTCAACAGGGGGCGGTGGAGCTTTCTTT CASSSTGGGGAFF
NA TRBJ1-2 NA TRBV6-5 TGTGCCAGCACCCCCGGAAGGAGCGCTAACTATGGCTACACCTTC CASTPGRSANYGYTF
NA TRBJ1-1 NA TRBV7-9 TGTGCCAGCAGCTTCGGACACTCGAGAGAGAACACTGAAGCTTTCTTT CASSFGHSRENTEAFF
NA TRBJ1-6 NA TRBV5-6 TGTGCCAGCAGCTTGGAAGGGAGACGGGTGAGCTCCTATAATTCACCCCTCCACTTT CASSLEGRRVSSYNSPLHF
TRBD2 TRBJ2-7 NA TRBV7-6 TGTGCCAGCAGACCGGGAGGGTCCGGGGGAGACAACTCCTACGAGCAGTACTTC CASRPGGSGGDNSYEQYF
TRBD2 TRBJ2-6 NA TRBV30 TGTGCCTGGTCGGGGGGCTCTGGGGCCAACGTCCTGACTTTC CAWSGGSGANVLTF
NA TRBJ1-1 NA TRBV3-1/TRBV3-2 TGTGCCAGCAACCGGGGACTAGAAGCTTTCTTT CASNRGLEAFF
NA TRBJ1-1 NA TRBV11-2 TGTGCCAGCAGCTTAAGGGCAGGGTCTGAAGCTTTCTTT CASSLRAGSEAFF
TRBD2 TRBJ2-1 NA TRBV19 TGTGCCAGTAGACGCAGCGGGGGGGCCTACAATGAGCAGTTCTTC CASRRSGGAYNEQFF
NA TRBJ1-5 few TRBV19 TGTGCCACCACCCAACAGGGCCCTAATCAGCCCCAGCATTTT CATTQQGPNQPQHF